This T cell receptor beta chain originates from a study of response to subunit inactivated influenza vaccine. This clonotype was detected only a few times. Looked up from germline, CDR1 is MNHNS and CDR2 is SASEGT. The CDR3 covers 15 residues. The V end lost 6 bases, the J end lost 2 bases, and 17 bases lay between the germline ends. One entry per CDR3 protein, called by TCRdb with MiXCR from the RT-PCR reads. In the table there are under 800,000 distinct CDR3 sequences, approximately 15% of which are singletons. The input for sequencing was PBMCs from blood, taken 14 to 15 days before vaccination. The TCR was taken from a man aged 50 to 60 who received an inactivated influenza vaccine. The chain carries TRBV6-1 and TRBJ2-7; weak D call: TRBD1 (6 bases). Written as DNA, the CDR3 is TGTGCCAGCAGATCGGACAGAACGTTCCCCTACGAGCAGTACTTC. Translating gives CASRSDRTFPYEQYF.